Presented here are 13 T cell receptor beta chains from one specimen sequenced in a study of post-analysis software for immune sequencing data. These receptors have no identified antigens. Unique molecular identifiers were present in the TCR beta cDNA libraries. TCRdb itself ran the PCR reads through MiXCR, one entry per CDR3 protein. This sample has about 430,000 distinct CDR3 sequences, with approximately 37% found just once. Study findings and constraints: Relative to controls, patients had a few TRBV segments at higher frequency, with TRBV5-6, TRBV5-1 and TRBV20-1 among these.

Sequenced material: blood. These receptor sequences come from a girl aged 2-10 years with multiple sclerosis.

A few counts support this clonotype. Germline is not matched at one junction end, which may reflect a read error. The rearrangement joins TRBV7-7 to TRBJ2-5; 7 nucleotides agree with TRBD1. The tail of the sequence fits TRBJ2-7 better, so the J call may be wrong. The CDR3 length is 15 residues. Germline CDR1 is SSHAT and CDR2 is FNYEAQ (reference sequence). The CDR3 nucleotides read TGTGCTAGCAGCTTAGATTCCAGGGGGTTCGACGAGCAGTACTTC. This translates into CASSLDSRGFDEQYF.

The genes are TRBV5-5 and TRBJ1-4, with 7 bases lining up with TRBD1. Germline V gene sequence: CDR1 SGHKS, CDR2 YYEKEE (reference sequence). V was pared by 4 bases and J by 2 bases, with 11 bases of the junction left unmatched. This CDR3 has 17 residues. The CDR3: CASSHRTGWWTNEKLFF. In nucleotides, the CDR3 is TGTGCCAGCAGCCATCGGACAGGCTGGTGGACTAATGAAAAACTGTTTTTT.

This chain connects TRBV20-1 to TRBJ1-5; D perhaps matches TRBD1 (6 bases). Germline loops: CDR1 DFQATT, CDR2 SNEGSKA (reference sequence). Trimming removed 1 base at V and 6 bases at J, with 13 bases between. The CDR3 loop spans 14 amino acids. CDR3 protein: CSARVGGLSQPQHF. The CDR3 bases are TGCAGTGCTAGAGTTGGGGGCTTGAGTCAGCCCCAGCATTTT.

This clonotype has at least ten counts. The V call is TRBV9, the J call TRBJ2-7; possible D gene TRBD2, 5 bases. Germline loops: CDR1 SGDLS, CDR2 YYNGEE. This CDR3 has 16 residues. V was cut by 0 bases and J by 3 bases, with 16 bases left in between. The CDR3 nucleotides are TGTGCCAGCAGCGTAGGTGAGGGTAGCACAATCTACGAGCAGTACTTC. Amino acid sequence: CASSVGEGSTIYEQYF. Full variable domain (remainder filled in from reference TRBV9 and TRBJ2-7): DSGVTQTPKHLITATGQRVTLRCSPRSGDLSVYWYQQSLDQGLQFLIQYYNGEERAKGNILERFSAQQFPDLHSELNLSSLELGDSALYFCASSVGEGSTIYEQYFGPGTRLTVT.

This clonotype was recorded a few times. CDR3 sequence reads: CASSFGRGLETQYF. The CDR3 bases are TGTGCCAGCAGCTTTGGGAGGGGCCTAGAGACCCAGTACTTC. The chain is built from TRBV7-6 and TRBJ2-5; 7 bases agree with TRBD2. V dropped 3 bases and J dropped 4; count of bases not matched to a gene: 5. There are 14 residues in the CDR3. Germline values: CDR1 SGHVS, CDR2 FNYEAQ.

This clonotype has just one count. The J gene is TRBJ2-5, the V gene TRBV6-1; TRBD2 aligns across 12 bases. The CDR3 runs to 16 residues. Trimming at V came to 5 bases and at J to 4 bases, leaving 8 bases not matched to a gene. Germline CDR1 is MNHNS and CDR2 is SASEGT. The CDR3 reads CASSITSGGTPETQYF. As DNA, the CDR3 is TGTGCCAGCAGTATCACTAGCGGGGGGACGCCAGAGACCCAGTACTTC.

This clonotype has just a few counts. V and J are TRBV7-3 and TRBJ1-5, with 9 bases matching TRBD1. Germline CDR1 is SGHTA and CDR2 is FQGTGA. Germline trimming cut 5 bases from V and 4 bases from J; bases unmatched to any gene: 9. CDR3 size: 16 residues. For the CDR3, the DNA is TGTGCCAGCAGCGTCTACGGGACAGGGCCTAATCAGCCCCAGCATTTT. Its translation: CASSVYGTGPNQPQHF.

The chain combines TRBV20-1 with TRBJ2-1, with D possibly TRBD2 on 6 matching bases. The CDR3 totals 14 residues. Germline V gives CDR1 DFQATT, CDR2 SNEGSKA (reference sequence). Trimming took 0 bases from V and 8 from J, leaving 14 bases between them. For the CDR3, the DNA is TGCAGTGCTAGAGAGGGGGGAGGACTACATGAGCAGTTCTTC. As protein: CSAREGGGLHEQFF.

V gene TRBV11-2 combines with J gene TRBJ2-3, with TRBD2 identical over 7 bases. With V trimmed by 5 bases and J by 5 bases, 7 bases remained unmatched. The CDR3 is 14 residues long. Germline loops: CDR1 SGHAT, CDR2 FQNNGV. The CDR3 DNA sequence: TGTGCCAGCAGCCAACAGTTAGCGGGAGATACGCAGTATTTT. Residues: CASSQQLAGDTQYF.

In this sample, this clonotype turned up a few times. The chain joins TRBV28 to TRBJ2-4; D uncertain. The CDR3 has 15 residues. V was shortened by 5 bases and J by 0 bases, with 11 bases between the two germline ends. Germline assignment: CDR1 MDHEN and CDR2 SYDVKM. In nucleotides, the CDR3 is TGTGCCAGCAGTCCCCATATTCTAGCCAAAAACATTCAGTACTTC. This sequence encodes CASSPHILAKNIQYF. The full variable domain, rest sourced from reference TRBV28 and TRBJ2-4, is DVKVTQSSRYLVKRTGEKVFLECVQDMDHENMFWYRQDPGLGLRLIYFSYDVKMKEKGDIPEGYSVSREKKERFSLILESASTNQTSMYLCASSPHILAKNIQYFGAGTRLSVL.

This chain's CDR3 is CSVVWQFSYEQYF. Here the CDR3 DNA reads TGCAGCGTTGTTTGGCAGTTCTCCTACGAGCAGTACTTC. The rearrangement uses TRBV29-1 and TRBJ2-7, with D unclear. There are 13 residues in the CDR3. Germline lookup yields CDR1 SQVTM and CDR2 ANQGSEA. The V end lost 4 bases, the J end lost 0 bases, and 10 bases lay between the germline ends.

This clonotype was picked up a small number of times. The V gene is TRBV5-1, the J gene TRBJ2-7; D is unclear. Per germline, CDR1 SGHRS and CDR2 YFSETQ. The CDR3 runs to 15 residues. The ends were cut back, 5 bases at V and 6 bases at J, with 21 bases in the middle. This CDR3 is CASSPGPSFLGEQYF. The CDR3 nucleotides are TGCGCCAGCAGTCCCGGACCCTCCTTTTTGGGCGAGCAGTACTTC.

The rearrangement links TRBV3-1 to TRBJ1-2; no clear D gene. CDR3 size: 14 residues. CDR1 and CDR2 from the germline V gene are LGHDT and YNNKEL (reference sequence). The V end lost 3 bases, the J end lost 2 bases, and 10 bases lay between the germline ends. The CDR3 bases are TGTGCCAGCAGCCAGGATTTTCGGAACTATGGCTACACCTTC. Protein: CASSQDFRNYGYTF.